The sample holds a few counts of the clone carrying this T cell receptor beta chain. What it binds is unknown. Specified time point: week 35, safety follow-up. The vaccine gave 300 ug of a 20-mer mutant IDH1 peptide subcutaneously per dose. This specimen comes from a study of a mutant IDH1 vaccine in newly diagnosed glioma. Whole-study context: Treated patients had a mean age of around 40 years and an approximately 62% male, 37.5% female split. Study-wide results and caveats: Pseudoprogression appeared unlinked to shifts in leading peripheral T cell clonotypes.

V lost 2 bases to trimming and J lost 8 bases; unmatched junction nucleotides: 14. CDR1 is LGHNA, CDR2 YSLEER, per germline. This CDR3 comprises 16 residues. Profiling relied on immunoSEQ multiplex PCR, and the TCRdb table lists in-frame clones only, not all of them. This table has about 41,000 clones, 85% to 90% appearing once. This sequence joins TRBV4-3 and TRBJ1-2; 7 positions match TRBD1. The clonotype was recovered from a man aged 35 to 55 with glioma. Sequences were derived from PBMCs, sampled from a glioma patient whose treatment included an IDH1 peptide vaccine. The CDR3 spells CASSQTGVLTGWGYTF. The CDR3 DNA sequence: TGCGCCAGCAGCCAAACAGGGGTCTTGACAGGGTGGGGCTACACCTTC.